This T cell receptor (beta chain) was obtained from a study of cytomegalovirus exposure and HLA in healthy donors. Study results and limitations: When analyzed later, a missense DCLRE1C variant was found to be linked to TCR beta V- and J-gene trimming. In an earlier analysis, about 87% or about 30%: the productive usage of most TCR beta V segments. Donor immune exposure was known only as CMV serostatus.

To note about this clone: Its target is not known.

Primers for the PCR totalled 60 Vbeta and 13 Jbeta. Clones were sequenced by immunoSEQ multiplex PCR, and TCRdb holds only the in-frame ones, with some missing. Its listing shows just over 200,000 clones. The source of this sequence is a girl aged 2-10 years in good health and CMV-seropositive. What was sequenced was PBMCs.

CDR3 coding DNA: TGTGCCACAGGGGTATCCTCCTACGAGCAGTACTTC. It specifies CATGVSSYEQYF. The V gene is TRBV25-1, the J gene TRBJ2-7; weak D call: TRBD1 (6 bases). The V end was cut by 10 bases, the J end by 0 bases, with 10 bases between. The germline V gene has CDR1 MGHDK and CDR2 SYGVNS. This CDR3 is 12 amino acids long.